This passage covers 22 T cell receptor beta chains from one sample sequenced in a study of blood T cells in healthy people across ages. The authors ran a second PCR of about 6 to 11 cycles using a sample-barcoded 5' primer and a J-beta primer mix. From the 5' RACE reads, TCRdb called clonotypes with MiXCR, one entry per CDR3 protein. Among about 640,000 distinct CDR3 sequences, approximately 50% were seen once, and the ten largest hold roughly 34%. Sequencing input: blood. The source is a man in his 60s in good health.

This clonotype was seen just once. This rearrangement joins TRBV18 to TRBJ2-1; 11 positions match TRBD2. V dropped 5 bases and J dropped 0; count of bases not matched to a gene: 6. CDR1 and CDR2 (germline): KGHSH, LQKENI. This CDR3 contains 17 residues. As DNA, the CDR3 is TGTGCCAGCTCAATTTCTAGCGGGGGGCACTCCTACAATGAGCAGTTCTTC. Translated: CASSISSGGHSYNEQFF.

This chain connects TRBV28 to TRBJ1-2, with D possibly being TRBD1 (6 bases). Germline loops: CDR1 MDHEN, CDR2 SYDVKM. Trimming took 6 bases from V and 6 from J, leaving 26 bases between them. The CDR3 consists of 17 residues. This CDR3 is CASSSPGGVKGIHGYTF. CDR3 sequence (DNA): TGTGCCAGCAGCAGCCCCGGGGGCGTAAAAGGGATCCATGGCTACACCTTC.

This chain links TRBV29-1 with TRBJ2-1; D is uncertain. The CDR3 totals 12 residues. Germline CDR1 is SQVTM and CDR2 is ANQGSEA. V was pared by 5 bases and J by 1 base, with 6 bases between. The CDR3: CSVSGSYNEQFF. The CDR3 region has the DNA TGCAGCGTTTCCGGATCCTACAATGAGCAGTTCTTC.

The J gene is TRBJ2-7, the V gene TRBV7-9, with 7 bases that match TRBD2. From germline, CDR1 is SEHNR and CDR2 FQNEAQ (reference sequence). V shed 5 bases, J shed 6 bases, and the junction held 4 bases outside the gene matches. This CDR3 comprises 12 residues. CDR3 nucleotides: TGTGCCAGCAGCGGGGAGGGTGGCGAGCAGTACTTC. Its protein product is CASSGEGGEQYF.

This rearrangement joins TRBV27 to TRBJ2-5, with 11 nucleotides matching TRBD1. Looked up from germline, CDR1 is MNHEY and CDR2 is SMNVEV (reference sequence). The trim removed 5 bases at V and 4 bases at J, leaving 6 bases unmatched. The CDR3 loop spans 15 amino acids. CDR3 nucleotide sequence: TGTGCCAGCAGTCCCCGGACAGGGGGCCGAGAGACCCAGTACTTC. Its translation: CASSPRTGGRETQYF.

This clonotype was recorded many times. This chain links TRBV4-2 with TRBJ2-1; possibly TRBD1 for D (5 bases). The CDR3 sequence is 14 residues long. The V end lost 3 bases, the J end lost 8 bases, and 14 bases lay between the germline ends. The germline V gene encodes CDR1 LGHNA and CDR2 YNFKEQ. CDR3 loop: CASSQEIDSHEQFF. CDR3 DNA: TGTGCCAGCAGCCAGGAAATCGACAGTCATGAGCAGTTCTTC.

J is TRBJ2-1 and V is TRBV18; 7 bases match TRBD1. V trimming: 0 bases; J trimming: 2 bases; junction bases outside the gene matches: 7. The length of the CDR3 is 17 residues. Germline V CDR1 and CDR2: KGHSH, LQKENI. The CDR3 sequence: CASSPPSGTDTYNEQFF. The DNA of the CDR3 is TGTGCCAGCTCACCACCCTCCGGGACAGACACCTACAATGAGCAGTTCTTC.

The gene calls are TRBV10-3 and TRBJ1-1, with 9 positions matching TRBD1. The CDR3 length is 14 residues. Germline V gives CDR1 ENHRY, CDR2 SYGVKD. Losses at the gene ends were 7 bases for V and 5 bases for J; bases not matched to a gene: 8. CDR3 region: CAITPGTGRTEAFF. CDR3 DNA: TGTGCCATCACTCCCGGGACAGGGAGGACTGAAGCTTTCTTT.

The rearrangement links TRBV4-1 to TRBJ1-4; D is perhaps TRBD1 (5 bases). V was clipped by 0 bases and J by 12 bases, with 14 bases between them. Per germline, CDR1 MGHRA and CDR2 YSYEKL. This CDR3 has 14 residues. This CDR3 reads CASSQEGRDGELFF. The CDR3, as DNA: TGCGCCAGCAGCCAAGAGGGCAGGGATGGCGAACTGTTTTTT.

As DNA, the CDR3 is TGTGCCAGCCGGCGGGGTGTCCCCTACAATGAGCAGTTCTTC. Residues: CASRRGVPYNEQFF. This chain links TRBV12-3 or TRBV12-4 with TRBJ2-1; perhaps TRBD2 as D (6 bases). Trimming removed 8 bases at V and 2 bases at J, with 13 bases between. This CDR3 has 14 residues.

This clonotype has more than one count but fewer than ten. The chain is built from TRBV20-1 and TRBJ2-4, with D perhaps being TRBD1 or TRBD2 (5 bases each). The CDR3 is made up of 13 amino acids. Trimming removed 1 base at V and 5 bases at J, with 9 bases between. Per the germline V gene, CDR1 is DFQATT and CDR2 is SNEGSKA (reference sequence). This chain's CDR3 is CSARGGAENIQYF. The DNA of the CDR3 is TGCAGTGCTAGAGGAGGGGCCGAAAACATTCAGTACTTC.

This clonotype was recorded a few times. The genes are TRBV5-1 and TRBJ1-2, with D possibly TRBD1 on 5 matching bases. Germline loops: CDR1 SGHRS, CDR2 YFSETQ. The length of the CDR3 is 14 residues. V lost 0 bases and J 3 bases, leaving 9 bases between the germline ends. The CDR3 reads CASSLAGKDYGYTF. The DNA for the CDR3 is TGCGCCAGCAGCTTGGCAGGGAAGGACTATGGCTACACCTTC. Together with reference TRBV5-1 and TRBJ1-2, the CDR3 gives the full variable domain: KAGVTQTPRYLIKTRGQQVTLSCSPISGHRSVSWYQQTPGQGLQFLFEYFSETQRNKGNFPGRFSGRQFSNSRSEMNVSTLELGDSALYLCASSLAGKDYGYTFGSGTRLTVV.

In this sample, this clonotype turned up many times. The gene calls are TRBV5-1 and TRBJ2-2; 9 positions agree with TRBD1. J was trimmed by 1 base and V by 2 bases; bases with no gene match: 3. CDR3 size: 16 residues. The germline gives CDR1 SGHRS, CDR2 YFSETQ. Here the CDR3 reads CASSFGGQGNTGELFF. CDR3 coding DNA: TGCGCCAGCAGCTTCGGGGGACAGGGGAACACCGGGGAGCTGTTTTTT. Using reference TRBV5-1 and TRBJ2-2 for the parts outside the CDR3, the full variable domain is KAGVTQTPRYLIKTRGQQVTLSCSPISGHRSVSWYQQTPGQGLQFLFEYFSETQRNKGNFPGRFSGRQFSNSRSEMNVSTLELGDSALYLCASSFGGQGNTGELFFGEGSRLTVL.

This clonotype showed up just a few times. The chain uses TRBV20-1 and TRBJ1-4, with TRBD1 matching over 7 bases. V lost 6 bases, J lost 4 bases, and 5 bases stayed unmatched. Looked up from germline, CDR1 is DFQATT and CDR2 is SNEGSKA (reference sequence). The CDR3 extends over 13 amino acids. CDR3 coding DNA: TGCAGTGCCGAGGGACAGTTTAATGAAAAACTGTTTTTT. Translated, it gives CSAEGQFNEKLFF.

The chain has TRBV20-1 and TRBJ2-5; 7 bases line up with TRBD1. The CDR3 is 13 residues long. V lost 6 bases, J lost 5 bases, and 9 bases stayed unmatched. CDR1 and CDR2 (germline): DFQATT, SNEGSKA (reference sequence). CDR3 coding DNA: TGCAGTGCGTACGCCGGGACAGTGGAGACCCAGTACTTC. Translating it yields CSAYAGTVETQYF.

The chain combines TRBV24-1 with TRBJ2-3, with 7 bases identical to TRBD1. The V gene's germline CDR1 is KGHDR and CDR2 SFDVKD. The CDR3 is 19 residues long. V was pared by 0 bases and J by 2 bases, with 13 bases of the junction left unmatched. CDR3 nucleotide sequence: TGTGCCACCAGTGATTTGCGGGGACAGAGTACTTTTGTCACAGATACGCAGTATTTT. This sequence encodes CATSDLRGQSTFVTDTQYF.

This sequence joins TRBV18 and TRBJ1-2; TRBD1 agrees at 12 bases. Germline V CDR1 and CDR2: KGHSH, LQKENI. V lost 1 base, J lost 6 bases, and 3 bases stayed unmatched. The CDR3 is made up of 15 amino acids. The CDR3 DNA reads as TGTGCCAGCTCACCACAGGGGACAGGGGGCCATGGCTACACCTTC. As protein: CASSPQGTGGHGYTF.

The rearrangement links TRBV20-1 to TRBJ2-5, with D perhaps matching TRBD1 or TRBD2 (5 bases each). Looked up from germline, CDR1 is DFQATT and CDR2 is SNEGSKA (reference sequence). The CDR3 runs to 14 residues. V lost 5 bases and J 5 bases, leaving 18 bases between the germline ends. CDR3 region: CSALYWTEGETQYF. CDR3 DNA sequence: TGCAGTGCTCTATACTGGACCGAGGGGGAGACCCAGTACTTC.

This clonotype has more than one count but fewer than ten. V usage is TRBV10-3 and J usage is TRBJ1-2, with 9 nucleotides matching TRBD1. In germline, CDR1 is ENHRY, CDR2 SYGVKD. J was trimmed by 4 bases and V by 3 bases; bases with no gene match: 6. This CDR3 is 15 amino acids long. The CDR3 DNA reads TGTGCCATCAGTGACCCGGGACAGGGCCCCTATGGCTACACCTTC. Translation gives CAISDPGQGPYGYTF.

This chain joins TRBV7-6 and TRBJ2-1; D uncertain. The CDR3 consists of 16 residues. The V gene lost 5 bases and the J gene lost 7 bases, with 21 bases spanning the gap. Germline CDR1 reads SGHVS; CDR2 reads FNYEAQ. The CDR3 sequence is CASSKDQRSPPNEQFF. In DNA form, the CDR3 reads TGTGCCAGCAGCAAGGACCAACGGTCTCCTCCAAATGAGCAGTTCTTC.

In this sample, this clonotype turned up once. The rearrangement links TRBV12-3 or TRBV12-4 to TRBJ2-1; D call uncertain. The end of the DNA aligns better with TRBJ2-7, so the J call may be wrong. There are 14 residues in the CDR3. The CDR3 sequence is CASSRLVIYNEQYF. The CDR3 DNA follows: TGTGCCAGCAGTCGGCTTGTGATATACAATGAGCAGTACTTC.

The V and J genes are TRBV9 and TRBJ1-1; the D gene is possibly TRBD1 (6 bases). Trimming stripped 4 bases from V and 1 base from J, with 17 bases between. The CDR3 is 16 amino acids. The germline V gene encodes CDR1 SGDLS and CDR2 YYNGEE. CDR3 DNA sequence: TGTGCCAGCAGCTTCAACCCGCTGACAGGGAACACTGAAGCTTTCTTT. This encodes CASSFNPLTGNTEAFF.